Sequencing of this TCR beta chain was carried out in a study of T-cell memory formation after mild COVID-19. V shed 0 bases and J shed 6 bases, with 12 bases lying between them. This CDR3 has 15 residues. The germline CDR1 and CDR2 sequences are MNHEY and SVGAGI. Study-wide findings and caveats: Clones shrinking between day 15 and 85 showed a balanced CD4/CD8 split, and those that grew later tilted toward CD4+. What remained unconfirmed was the SARS-CoV-2 specificity of second-wave clones peaking on day 37. Largely, contracting CD4+ clones fell within CM and EM, and contracting CD8+ clones within EMRA.

It was 5'RACE with constant-segment primers that produced the TCR alpha and TCR beta cDNA libraries, which carried sample barcodes and UMIs. TCRdb recomputed calls from the 5' RACE reads with MiXCR, one row per CDR3 protein. The sample includes about 130,000 distinct CDR3 sequences, around 25% of them seen just once. The table lists this clonotype with a few counts. The antigen is unknown. This receptor was obtained from an adult woman who had mild COVID-19 (a few samples of this study predate the infection). Cell type and time point are not known. V gene TRBV6-5 combines with J gene TRBJ2-1, with D uncertain. Sequencing was done on a sample of PBMCs or a T cell subset sorted from them (not recorded which). The CDR3 reads CASSYSLDSGNEQFF. CDR3 DNA sequence: TGTGCCAGCAGTTACTCACTCGACTCAGGCAATGAGCAGTTCTTC.